This T cell receptor (beta chain) was identified during a study of blood T cell repertoires in COVID-19. Study background: The analysed material was cDNA or gDNA that came from T cells, B-cell-depleted T cells, or PBMCs.

Seattle patient enrollment occurred during active infection, with longitudinal follow-up thereafter. As handled by the study authors: Reference gene primer amplification gave estimated nucleated cell counts. Sequenced by immunoSEQ multiplex PCR; TCRdb stores in-frame clones only, minus some. V, J and clone size reflect that table, while D and trimming were determined from the DNA. There are hundreds of thousands of clones in the sample; 80% to 90% occur only once, and around 0.92% lies in the top ten. The CDR3 is 16 amino acids. Germline V CDR1 and CDR2: MNHEY, SVGAGI. The V end lost 2 bases, the J end lost 4 bases, and 15 bases lay between the germline ends.

This chain connects TRBV6-5 to TRBJ1-3; tentative D call: TRBD1 (5 bases). The source of this sequence is a man aged 18-30 years with COVID-19, enrolled during active disease. The sequenced material came from peripheral blood. DNA for the CDR3: TGTGCCAGCAGTTACATGCCCGTCAGGGCCGGAAACACCATATATTTT. Translated, it gives CASSYMPVRAGNTIYF.